This note documents a single T cell receptor beta chain sequence. One end of the junction fails to match germline, which may point to a read error. These data are taken from a study of OX40 agonist ivuxolimab in advanced cancers. Study in general: Ivuxolimab is a fully human IgG2 antibody that activates OX40 (CD134). Dose-escalation subjects each had hepatocellular carcinoma, melanoma, renal cell or head and neck cancer. Patients in the trial were receiving intravenous ivuxolimab every 2 weeks, at doses of 0.01 to 10 mg/kg.

Germline values: CDR1 SNHLY, CDR2 FYNNEI. There are 11 residues in the CDR3. This table comes from immunoSEQ multiplex PCR, and its TCRdb copy is limited to in-frame clones, with some not included. The data show approximately 100,000 clones, about nine tenths seen once. The sequencing used CD4+ or CD8+ T cells sorted from blood, collected in a trial of the OX40 agonist ivuxolimab. The chain links TRBV2 to TRBJ2-3; D gene uncertain. The clonotype originates from an adult with an advanced solid tumor such as melanoma, head and neck, liver or kidney cancer. The DNA of the CDR3 is TGCCCCATGGCCCACACAGATACGCAGTATTTT. Its protein product is CPMAHTDTQYF. Variable domain in full (rest from reference TRBV2 and TRBJ2-3): EPEVTQTPSHQVTQMGQEVILRCVPISNHLYFYWYRQILGQKVEFLVSFYNNEISEKSEIFDDQFSVERPDGSNFTLKIRSTKLEDSAMYFCPMAHTDTQYFGPGTRLTVL.